The rows below give T cell receptor beta chains drawn from one sample of a study of blood T cell repertoires in COVID-19. Assay: immunoSEQ multiplex PCR; the TCRdb copy retains only in-frame clones and omits some. The data show 95,000 to 100,000 clones, approximately 87% seen once. Sample: peripheral blood. The receptors shown here come from a woman aged 25 to 39 with acute or convalescent COVID-19. Each CDR3 is given with its conserved first and last residue. The D gene is left open where the match is weak. Size is omitted from some rows. Given values are once, few, many or a class for expanded clones.

abundance: .
v_gene: TRBV6-6
j_gene: TRBJ2-7
d_gene: .
CDR3nt: TGTGCCGTCTGGGAGGCCCCCTACGAGCAGTACTTC
CDR3aa: CAVWEAPYEQYF

abundance: .
v_gene: TRBV28
j_gene: TRBJ1-2
d_gene: .
CDR3nt: TGTGCCAGCGAACCACCTGGGGGGGCGGGAACTCGCGGCTACACCTTC
CDR3aa: CASEPPGGAGTRGYTF

abundance: .
v_gene: TRBV5-1
j_gene: TRBJ1-2
d_gene: TRBD1
CDR3nt: TGCGCCAGCAGCGCGGGACAGACCTATGGCTACACCTTC
CDR3aa: CASSAGQTYGYTF

abundance: .
v_gene: TRBV12-3/TRBV12-4
j_gene: TRBJ2-1
d_gene: .
CDR3nt: TGTGCCAGCAGCACCCGACTCAATGAGCAGTTCTTC
CDR3aa: CASSTRLNEQFF

abundance: .
v_gene: TRBV11-2
j_gene: TRBJ2-2
d_gene: .
CDR3nt: TGTGCCAGCAGCTCGTCAGGCCTAAACACCGGGGAGCTGTTTTTT
CDR3aa: CASSSSGLNTGELFF

abundance: .
v_gene: TRBV19
j_gene: TRBJ2-7
d_gene: TRBD1
CDR3nt: TGTGCCAGTAGTGTTGCCGCCGGGACAGGGACCTACGAGCAGTACTTC
CDR3aa: CASSVAAGTGTYEQYF

abundance: .
v_gene: TRBV4-1
j_gene: TRBJ2-7
d_gene: .
CDR3nt: TGCGCCAGCAGCCAAGATCCGGATCCGGGTTACGAGCAGTACTTC
CDR3aa: CASSQDPDPGYEQYF

abundance: .
v_gene: TRBV5-5
j_gene: TRBJ2-3
d_gene: .
CDR3nt: TGTGCCAGCAGCTTAGGGTCTGGTCAGGGTGCAGATACGCAGTATTTT
CDR3aa: CASSLGSGQGADTQYF

abundance: .
v_gene: TRBV2
j_gene: TRBJ2-1
d_gene: TRBD2
CDR3nt: TGTGCCAGCAGTGAAGCGGGAGGGGCCCTCCCTCAGAATGAGCAGTTCTTC
CDR3aa: CASSEAGGALPQNEQFF

abundance: .
v_gene: TRBV11-1
j_gene: TRBJ2-2
d_gene: TRBD2
CDR3nt: TGTGCCAGCAGCTTTTCTCTAGCGGGGGTCGGGGAGCTGTTTTTT
CDR3aa: CASSFSLAGVGELFF

abundance: .
v_gene: TRBV14
j_gene: TRBJ2-2
d_gene: .
CDR3nt: TGTGCCAGCAGCCCCCAGGAGGGGCCCACCGGGGAGCTGTTTTTT
CDR3aa: CASSPQEGPTGELFF

abundance: .
v_gene: TRBV5-1
j_gene: TRBJ2-3
d_gene: TRBD2
CDR3nt: TGCGCCAGCCAGCGGGGTGGCACAGATACGCAGTATTTT
CDR3aa: CASQRGGTDTQYF

abundance: .
v_gene: TRBV6-5
j_gene: TRBJ1-6
d_gene: TRBD1
CDR3nt: TGTGCCAGCAGTTACTCGCGGACAGGGTATAATTCACCCCTCCACTTT
CDR3aa: CASSYSRTGYNSPLHF

abundance: .
v_gene: TRBV6-5
j_gene: TRBJ2-7
d_gene: TRBD1
CDR3nt: TGTGCCAGCACTGGGGACAGGGGGACCTACGAGCAGTACTTC
CDR3aa: CASTGDRGTYEQYF

abundance: .
v_gene: TRBV28
j_gene: TRBJ1-1
d_gene: TRBD1
CDR3nt: TGTGCCATCCACAGGGGATCGACTGAAGCTTTCTTT
CDR3aa: CAIHRGSTEAFF

abundance: once
v_gene: TRBV27
j_gene: TRBJ1-6
d_gene: .
CDR3nt: TGTGCCAGCAGCCGGTTTAGTAGGAGCTCCTATAATTCACCCCTCCACTTT
CDR3aa: CASSRFSRSSYNSPLHF

abundance: once
v_gene: TRBV7-3
j_gene: TRBJ1-2
d_gene: TRBD1
CDR3nt: TGTGCCAGCAGCTTAAATGGGCAGGGGGAGTACTATGGCTACACCTTC
CDR3aa: CASSLNGQGEYYGYTF

abundance: once
v_gene: TRBV10-3
j_gene: TRBJ2-3
d_gene: TRBD2
CDR3nt: TGTGCCATCCAATCGCGGGGGGGCGTAGATACGCAGTATTTT
CDR3aa: CAIQSRGGVDTQYF

abundance: .
v_gene: TRBV6-1
j_gene: TRBJ1-2
d_gene: TRBD1
CDR3nt: TGTGCCAGCAGTGAACGACAGGGTTCCTATGGCTACACCTTC
CDR3aa: CASSERQGSYGYTF

abundance: .
v_gene: TRBV6-6
j_gene: TRBJ1-6
d_gene: TRBD1
CDR3nt: TGTGCCAGCAGTTCTACAGGGGAGAGTAATTCACCCCTCCACTTT
CDR3aa: CASSSTGESNSPLHF

abundance: .
v_gene: TRBV12-3/TRBV12-4
j_gene: TRBJ1-5
d_gene: .
CDR3nt: TGTGCCAGCAGTTTCGGCAATCAGCCCCAGCATTTT
CDR3aa: CASSFGNQPQHF

abundance: .
v_gene: TRBV12-2
j_gene: TRBJ2-7
d_gene: .
CDR3nt: TGTGCAAGTCGCTTAGTCCACCCCTACGGGACTAAGAGGCCCTCATACGAGCAGTACTTC
CDR3aa: CASRLVHPYGTKRPSYEQYF

abundance: once
v_gene: TRBV11-2
j_gene: TRBJ2-2
d_gene: .
CDR3nt: TGTGCCAGCAACACGAGGGGGACAAGTAACACCGGGGAGCTGTTTTTT
CDR3aa: CASNTRGTSNTGELFF

abundance: .
v_gene: TRBV7-6
j_gene: TRBJ1-2
d_gene: TRBD1
CDR3nt: TGTGCCAGCAGCAGCGAACAGGGGGAAAACTATGGCTACACCTTC
CDR3aa: CASSSEQGENYGYTF

abundance: few
v_gene: TRBV27
j_gene: TRBJ1-1
d_gene: TRBD1
CDR3nt: TGTGCCAGCAGTTTATTGGGGACAGCGTTAGTAGAAGCTTTCTTT
CDR3aa: CASSLLGTALVEAFF

abundance: once
v_gene: TRBV5-1
j_gene: TRBJ1-1
d_gene: TRBD1
CDR3nt: TGCGCCAGCAGCTTTCAGGGGGCGGCCACTGAAGCTTTCTTT
CDR3aa: CASSFQGAATEAFF

abundance: .
v_gene: TRBV28
j_gene: TRBJ1-6
d_gene: .
CDR3nt: TGTGCCAGCAGTTGGGGGGGGTTAGAGTCACCCCTCCACTTT
CDR3aa: CASSWGGLESPLHF

abundance: .
v_gene: TRBV28
j_gene: TRBJ2-7
d_gene: .
CDR3nt: TGTGCCAGCAGTTCAACTCTCAGGACAGTAAGCGCCTACGAGCAGTACTTC
CDR3aa: CASSSTLRTVSAYEQYF

abundance: once
v_gene: TRBV2
j_gene: TRBJ1-2
d_gene: .
CDR3nt: TGTGCCAGCAGGGGGGCGGGCATAAACCCCCAGGGCAGCAACTATGGCTACACCTTC
CDR3aa: CASRGAGINPQGSNYGYTF

abundance: .
v_gene: TRBV5-1
j_gene: TRBJ2-7
d_gene: TRBD1
CDR3nt: TGCGCCAGCAGCTGGGGGACAGGGGTATTCGTCGAGCAGTACTTC
CDR3aa: CASSWGTGVFVEQYF

abundance: .
v_gene: TRBV5-1
j_gene: TRBJ2-7
d_gene: .
CDR3nt: TGCGCCAGCAGCTTGCTGCAGGGAGGCTTTTACGAGCAGTACTTC
CDR3aa: CASSLLQGGFYEQYF

abundance: .
v_gene: TRBV19
j_gene: TRBJ1-5
d_gene: TRBD1
CDR3nt: TGTGCCAGTAGTATAACAGGGGGCGCGGGTCAGCCCCAGCATTTT
CDR3aa: CASSITGGAGQPQHF

abundance: .
v_gene: TRBV6-1
j_gene: TRBJ2-1
d_gene: TRBD2
CDR3nt: TGTGCCAGCAGTGACCGGTCTAGCGGGGGAATTTACTCCTACAATGAGCAGTTCTTC
CDR3aa: CASSDRSSGGIYSYNEQFF

abundance: .
v_gene: TRBV6-5
j_gene: TRBJ1-1
d_gene: TRBD1
CDR3nt: TGTGCCAGCAGTCTTTCACAGGGGGCTTACACTGAAGCTTTCTTT
CDR3aa: CASSLSQGAYTEAFF

abundance: few
v_gene: TRBV6-6
j_gene: TRBJ1-5
d_gene: .
CDR3nt: TGTGCCAGCAGTTACACGGGAGGGGATCAGCCCCAGCATTTT
CDR3aa: CASSYTGGDQPQHF

abundance: .
v_gene: TRBV4-1
j_gene: TRBJ1-2
d_gene: TRBD1
CDR3nt: TGCGCCAGCAGCCAAGGGGGACAGAGAGCTAACTATGGCTACACCTTC
CDR3aa: CASSQGGQRANYGYTF

abundance: .
v_gene: TRBV13
j_gene: TRBJ2-2
d_gene: TRBD2
CDR3nt: TGTGCCAGCAGCTTAGTCTCAACTAGCGTCGCAAACACCGGGGAGCTGTTTTTT
CDR3aa: CASSLVSTSVANTGELFF

abundance: .
v_gene: TRBV18
j_gene: TRBJ2-1
d_gene: TRBD2
CDR3nt: TGTGCCAGCTCACCGGGACTAGCGGGGTCCGAGCAGTTCTTC
CDR3aa: CASSPGLAGSEQFF

abundance: .
v_gene: TRBV5-6
j_gene: TRBJ2-3
d_gene: TRBD2
CDR3nt: TGTGCCAGCAGCTTGAAGGGACTAGCGGGAGATACGCAGTATTTT
CDR3aa: CASSLKGLAGDTQYF

abundance: .
v_gene: TRBV3-1/TRBV3-2
j_gene: TRBJ2-7
d_gene: TRBD2
CDR3nt: TGTGCCAGCAGCCAAGGAGCGGGGGGCCCCTACGAGCAGTACTTC
CDR3aa: CASSQGAGGPYEQYF

abundance: .
v_gene: TRBV3-1/TRBV3-2
j_gene: TRBJ2-1
d_gene: TRBD2
CDR3nt: TGTGCCAGCAGCCGACTAGCCGGCAATGAGCAGTTCTTC
CDR3aa: CASSRLAGNEQFF

abundance: .
v_gene: TRBV2
j_gene: TRBJ2-5
d_gene: .
CDR3nt: TGTGCCAGCAACAGACAAGCAAAAGAGACCCAGTACTTC
CDR3aa: CASNRQAKETQYF

abundance: .
v_gene: TRBV5-1
j_gene: TRBJ2-1
d_gene: .
CDR3nt: TGCGCCAGCAGCTTTGGGGGGGCCTCCTACAATGAGCAGTTCTTC
CDR3aa: CASSFGGASYNEQFF

abundance: .
v_gene: TRBV6-5
j_gene: TRBJ1-4
d_gene: .
CDR3nt: TGTGCCAGCAGGACAGCCCTTAATGAAAAACTGTTTTTT
CDR3aa: CASRTALNEKLFF

abundance: .
v_gene: TRBV6-2/TRBV6-3
j_gene: TRBJ1-3
d_gene: .
CDR3nt: TGTGCCAGCAGTTATCCGTTACTACTGCTACCTGGAAACACCATATATTTT
CDR3aa: CASSYPLLLLPGNTIYF

abundance: .
v_gene: TRBV7-9
j_gene: TRBJ2-6
d_gene: .
CDR3nt: TGTGCCAGCAGCTTGACCCGGGGCAGGGGATCCCTCAGGGCCAACGTCCTGACTTTC
CDR3aa: CASSLTRGRGSLRANVLTF

abundance: .
v_gene: TRBV10-2
j_gene: TRBJ2-1
d_gene: TRBD1
CDR3nt: TGCGCCAGCAGAGGGACAGGGGGGTACAATGAGCAGTTCTTC
CDR3aa: CASRGTGGYNEQFF

abundance: .
v_gene: TRBV5-6
j_gene: TRBJ2-2
d_gene: .
CDR3nt: TGTGCCAGCAGCCCCGGAGCGGGGACAGGACCCCCCGGGGAGCTGTTTTTT
CDR3aa: CASSPGAGTGPPGELFF

abundance: .
v_gene: TRBV18
j_gene: TRBJ2-2
d_gene: TRBD1
CDR3nt: TGTGCCAGCTCACCAGCGGGACAGGGAAGTACCGGGGAGCTGTTTTTT
CDR3aa: CASSPAGQGSTGELFF